This is a list of T cell receptor beta chains from one sample in a study of T cell repertoires in Merkel cell carcinoma. Sequencing used immunoSEQ multiplex PCR; TCRdb keeps in-frame clones, though not all of them. The sample consists of 12,000 to 15,000 clones, roughly 71% of them appearing once. Material: tumor tissue. The receptors were gathered from an adult with Merkel cell carcinoma. The CDR3 runs from the conserved cysteine through the conserved F or W. The D gene is left open where the match is weak. Some rows have no size entry. The others give once, few or many, or a class for an expanded clone.

D gene: .; clone size: .; V gene: TRBV15; J gene: TRBJ2-3; CDR3 protein: CATSRFQTASTDTQYF; CDR3 DNA: TGTGCCACCAGCAGATTTCAGACCGCTAGCACAGATACGCAGTATTTT
D gene: .; clone size: .; V gene: TRBV6-5; J gene: TRBJ1-5; CDR3 protein: CASLPVDSNQPQHF; CDR3 DNA: TGTGCCAGCTTACCAGTTGATAGCAATCAGCCCCAGCATTTT
D gene: .; clone size: .; V gene: TRBV6-5; J gene: TRBJ1-5; CDR3 protein: CASSYSQEGISPQHF; CDR3 DNA: TGTGCCAGCAGTTACTCCCAGGAGGGGATCAGCCCCCAGCATTTT
D gene: .; clone size: once; V gene: TRBV30; J gene: TRBJ2-3; CDR3 protein: CAWSLNVYTTDTQYF; CDR3 DNA: TGTGCCTGGAGCCTGAACGTGTACACTACAGATACGCAGTATTTT
D gene: .; clone size: .; V gene: TRBV6-2/TRBV6-3; J gene: TRBJ2-7; CDR3 protein: CASSYSGQVEQYF; CDR3 DNA: TGTGCCAGCAGTTACTCCGGCCAGGTTGAGCAGTACTTC
D gene: .; clone size: .; V gene: TRBV9; J gene: TRBJ2-3; CDR3 protein: CASSVSGGARTDTQYF; CDR3 DNA: TGTGCCAGCAGCGTAAGTGGGGGGGCTAGGACAGATACGCAGTATTTT
D gene: .; clone size: .; V gene: TRBV14; J gene: TRBJ1-2; CDR3 protein: CASSATRNYGYTF; CDR3 DNA: TGTGCCAGCAGCGCCACAAGAAACTATGGCTACACCTTC
D gene: .; clone size: .; V gene: TRBV18; J gene: TRBJ2-1; CDR3 protein: CASSPRVDRKANEQFF; CDR3 DNA: TGTGCCAGCTCACCCCGAGTCGACAGAAAAGCCAATGAGCAGTTCTTC
D gene: .; clone size: .; V gene: TRBV7-2; J gene: TRBJ2-6; CDR3 protein: CASSTGPSGANVLTF; CDR3 DNA: TGTGCCAGCAGCACGGGACCCTCTGGGGCCAACGTCCTGACTTTC
D gene: TRBD1; clone size: .; V gene: TRBV12-3/TRBV12-4; J gene: TRBJ2-1; CDR3 protein: CASSLGQGNEQFF; CDR3 DNA: TGTGCCAGCAGTTTAGGACAGGGCAATGAGCAGTTCTTC
D gene: .; clone size: .; V gene: TRBV27; J gene: TRBJ2-1; CDR3 protein: CASSSMIRGANEQFF; CDR3 DNA: TGTGCCAGCAGCTCTATGATTAGGGGCGCCAATGAGCAGTTCTTC
D gene: .; clone size: .; V gene: TRBV7-3; J gene: TRBJ2-1; CDR3 protein: CASSPPNRNEQFF; CDR3 DNA: TGTGCCAGCAGCCCCCCGAATCGCAATGAGCAGTTCTTC
D gene: .; clone size: few; V gene: TRBV19; J gene: TRBJ1-5; CDR3 protein: CASGGSGAQPQHF; CDR3 DNA: TGTGCCAGTGGGGGGTCCGGGGCTCAGCCCCAGCATTTT